This is a list of T cell receptor beta chains from one sample in a study of T cell responses to AZD1222 COVID-19 vaccine. Assay used: immunoSEQ multiplex PCR; TCRdb lists only in-frame clones, some missing. Counted here are approximately 150,000 clones, approximately 90% occurring once; the ten biggest clones make up 4% to 4.5%. The sample here was peripheral blood, taken 28 days after the second dose of the MenACWY control vaccine. The receptors originated from an adult who received the MenACWY meningococcal vaccine as a control. The CDR3 runs from the conserved cysteine through the conserved F or W. D genes are given only for firm matches. Some rows have no size entry. The others give once, few or many, or a class for an expanded clone.

D gene	V gene	J gene	clone size	CDR3 protein	CDR3 DNA
-	TRBV12-5	TRBJ1-5	-	CASGLEGSPQHF	TGTGCTAGTGGTTTGGAGGGGTCCCCCCAGCATTTT
TRBD2	TRBV19	TRBJ2-3	-	CASSTTSVGLAGYVRDTQYF	TGTGCCAGTAGTACAACCTCGGTGGGACTAGCGGGTTATGTAAGAGATACGCAGTATTTT
-	TRBV11-3	TRBJ2-1	-	CASGMGPDEQFF	TGTGCCAGCGGGATGGGGCCGGATGAGCAGTTCTTC
-	TRBV28	TRBJ2-4	-	CASSRDRLGDIQYF	TGTGCCAGCAGCCGCGACAGGTTAGGGGACATTCAGTACTTC
-	TRBV28	TRBJ2-2	-	CASRQTNTGELFF	TGTGCCAGCAGACAGACGAACACCGGGGAGCTGTTTTTT
TRBD1	TRBV19	TRBJ1-6	-	CASSIDGTGLNSPLHF	TGTGCCAGTAGTATAGATGGGACAGGACTCAATTCACCCCTCCACTTT
-	TRBV28	TRBJ1-6	few	CASRLRGDVSPLHF	TGTGCCAGCAGACTGAGGGGGGACGTTTCACCCCTCCACTTT
-	TRBV9	TRBJ1-4	-	CASSVTGHLNEKLFF	TGTGCCAGCAGCGTAACGGGACACCTTAATGAAAAACTGTTTTTT
-	TRBV5-6	TRBJ1-2	-	CASSLAAAGRYGYTF	TGTGCCAGCAGCTTGGCCGCCGCGGGCCGCTATGGCTACACCTTC
-	TRBV5-6	TRBJ2-1	-	CASSLVPHEQFF	TGTGCCAGCAGCTTGGTTCCCCATGAGCAGTTCTTC
-	TRBV19	TRBJ1-2	-	CASRIVGGHGYTF	TGTGCCAGTAGGATTGTCGGGGGGCATGGCTACACCTTC
-	TRBV5-1	TRBJ2-7	-	CASSRDLSSYEQYF	TGCGCCAGCAGCCGGGACTTAAGCTCCTACGAGCAGTACTTC
-	TRBV7-9	TRBJ1-3	-	CASKSSGNTIYF	TGTGCCAGCAAGAGTAGTGGAAACACCATATATTTT
TRBD1	TRBV18	TRBJ1-2	-	CASSPKTGDYGYTF	TGTGCCAGCTCACCAAAAACAGGGGACTATGGCTACACCTTC
-	TRBV4-2	TRBJ2-2	-	CASSQGLNTGELFF	TGTGCCAGCAGCCAAGGGCTGAACACCGGGGAGCTGTTTTTT
TRBD1	TRBV28	TRBJ1-5	-	CASSSGQGSSQPQHF	TGTGCCAGCAGTTCAGGACAGGGGAGCAGTCAGCCCCAGCATTTT
TRBD1	TRBV20-1	TRBJ2-1	-	CSGDRNNEQFF	TGCAGTGGGGACAGAAACAATGAGCAGTTCTTC